The 12 T cell receptor beta chains given below trace back to one sample, sequenced in a study of T cell responses to AZD1222 COVID-19 vaccine. This table comes from immunoSEQ multiplex PCR, and its TCRdb copy is limited to in-frame clones, with some not included. The table lists about 120,000 clones, 85% to 90% of them singletons. The sequencing used peripheral blood, collected 28 days after the second AZD1222 dose. These receptors all stem from an adult who received the AZD1222 COVID-19 vaccine.

The chain combines TRBV5-1 with TRBJ1-2, with a weak D call TRBD1 (6 bases). This CDR3 is built from 13 residues. Germline V gene sequence: CDR1 SGHRS, CDR2 YFSETQ. V was cut by 6 bases and J by 4 bases, with 13 bases left in between. CDR3 protein: CASKKTGSYGYTF. In DNA, the CDR3 is TGCGCCAGCAAAAAAACAGGGAGCTATGGCTACACCTTC.

The chain carries TRBV27 and TRBJ2-7; D not certain. Germline V gene sequence: CDR1 MNHEY, CDR2 SMNVEV (reference sequence). Trimming left V 3 bases short and J 0 bases short, with 12 bases between. The CDR3 extends over 15 amino acids. CDR3 residues: CASSFRRASSYEQYF. The CDR3 bases are TGTGCCAGCAGTTTCAGACGGGCAAGCTCCTACGAGCAGTACTTC.

The chain recombines TRBV5-1 with TRBJ2-1; 11 bases line up with TRBD1. The germline CDR1 and CDR2 sequences are SGHRS and YFSETQ. V was clipped by 4 bases and J by 9 bases; unmatched bases: 9. This CDR3 is built from 15 residues. The CDR3, as DNA: TGCGCCAGCAGCCCAGGACAGGGGGCTAGAGGTGAGCAGTTCTTC. Translation gives CASSPGQGARGEQFF.

V and J are TRBV5-1 and TRBJ1-4, with D possibly being TRBD1 (6 bases). The CDR3 extends over 15 amino acids. V lost 2 bases, J lost 8 bases, and 16 bases lay in between. CDR1 and CDR2 from the germline V gene are SGHRS and YFSETQ. The DNA of the CDR3 is TGCGCCAGCAGCTTCCAGGGGATGGTCAACGAAAAACTGTTTTTT. Translation gives CASSFQGMVNEKLFF.

J is TRBJ2-7 and V is TRBV27; D not resolved. From germline, CDR1 is MNHEY and CDR2 SMNVEV (reference sequence). CDR3 length equals 14 residues. V was shortened by 6 bases and J by 5 bases, with 17 bases between the two germline ends. CDR3 sequence: CASRTGPAWDEQYF. The CDR3 DNA reads as TGTGCCAGCAGGACCGGCCCTGCCTGGGACGAGCAGTACTTC.

J is TRBJ1-1 and V is TRBV3-1 (or the pseudogene TRBV3-2), with TRBD1 as a possible D gene (5 bases). CDR1 is LGHDT and CDR2 is YNNKEL in the germline V gene (reference sequence). CDR3 size: 16 residues. V lost 7 bases to trimming and J lost 4 bases, with 22 bases between them. CDR3 sequence: CASTAGTGRGSTEAFF. The CDR3 bases are TGTGCCAGCACTGCCGGTACGGGACGGGGGAGCACTGAAGCTTTCTTT.

V is TRBV7-2 and J is TRBJ1-3; 7 positions agree with TRBD1. The germline V gene has CDR1 SGHTA and CDR2 FQGNSA. Trimming cost V 4 bases and J 1 base; bases outside gene matches: 4. The CDR3 loop spans 15 amino acids. The DNA of the CDR3 is TGTGCCAGCAGCTCCCCACAGGGGTCTGGAAACACCATATATTTT. This codes for CASSSPQGSGNTIYF.

The chain couples TRBV5-1 to TRBJ2-3; perhaps D is TRBD1 or TRBD2 (5 bases each). Germline CDR1 is SGHRS and CDR2 is YFSETQ. The CDR3 has 11 amino acids. V lost 7 bases and J 4 bases, leaving 7 bases between the germline ends. This CDR3 reads CASGGADTQYF. DNA for the CDR3: TGCGCCAGCGGGGGAGCAGATACGCAGTATTTT.

This clone was seen once. The chain has TRBV3-1 (or the pseudogene TRBV3-2) and TRBJ1-4, with 9 bases identical to TRBD1. CDR3 length equals 14 residues. Germline CDR1 and CDR2: LGHDT and YNNKEL (reference sequence). V lost 4 bases, J lost 5 bases, and 2 bases stayed unmatched. CDR3 nucleotides: TGTGCCAGCAGCCCCGGGACAGGGAATGAAAAACTGTTTTTT. This encodes CASSPGTGNEKLFF.

The sample holds one count of this clone. As DNA, the CDR3 is TGTGCCAGCAGCCGGGACCGAAACTACGAGCAGTACTTC. Its protein product is CASSRDRNYEQYF. The chain employs TRBV28 and TRBJ2-7; D is possibly TRBD1 or TRBD2 (5 bases each). Germline values: CDR1 MDHEN, CDR2 SYDVKM. V was cut by 6 bases and J by 3 bases, with 12 bases left in between. This CDR3 is 13 amino acids long.

The chain uses TRBV4-1 and TRBJ2-3, with D perhaps TRBD1 (5 bases). The CDR3 runs to 16 residues. CDR1 MGHRA and CDR2 YSYEKL come from the germline V gene. The germline V and J ends were trimmed by 0 bases and 0 bases, with 10 bases remaining between them. The CDR3 bases are TGCGCCAGCAGCCAAGAGGGGCGGCAGAGCACAGATACGCAGTATTTT. Amino acids: CASSQEGRQSTDTQYF.

The chain combines TRBV6-1 with TRBJ2-5, with a weak D call TRBD1 (5 bases). Looked up from germline, CDR1 is MNHNS and CDR2 is SASEGT. CDR3 length equals 14 residues. Trimming removed 1 base from V and 5 bases from J, with 11 bases in between. The CDR3: CASSEVGARETQYF. In DNA form, the CDR3 reads TGTGCCAGCAGTGAAGTAGGGGCCCGGGAGACCCAGTACTTC.